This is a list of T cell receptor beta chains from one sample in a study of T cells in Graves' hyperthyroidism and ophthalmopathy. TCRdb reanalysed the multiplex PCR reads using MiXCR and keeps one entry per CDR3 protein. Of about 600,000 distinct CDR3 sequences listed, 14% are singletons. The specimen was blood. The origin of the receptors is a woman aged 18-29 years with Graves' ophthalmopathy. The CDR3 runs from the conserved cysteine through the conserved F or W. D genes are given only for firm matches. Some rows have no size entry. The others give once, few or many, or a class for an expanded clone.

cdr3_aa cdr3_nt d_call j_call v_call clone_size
CASSQDLTGREKLFF TGCGCCAGCAGCCAAGATCTGACAGGGCGGGAAAAACTGTTTTTT TRBD1 TRBJ1-4 TRBV4-1 few
CASSFVGRGVEEQYF TGTGCCAGCAGTTTTGTGGGCAGGGGAGTCGAAGAGCAGTACTTC . TRBJ2-7 TRBV27 many
CSARDLRGGTEAFF TGCAGTGCTAGAGACCTCAGGGGGGGGACTGAAGCTTTCTTT TRBD1 TRBJ1-1 TRBV20-1 .
CASSLELAKTYEQYF TGTGCCAGCAGCTTAGAACTAGCGAAGACCTACGAGCAGTACTTC TRBD2 TRBJ2-7 TRBV7-2 many
CASGVEDGSVPQHF TGTGCCAGCGGCGTAGAGGACGGATCAGTGCCCCAGCATTTT . TRBJ1-5 TRBV9 few
CSASADPSYEQYF TGCAGTGCTAGCGCAGATCCCTCCTACGAGCAGTACTTC . TRBJ2-7 TRBV20-1 many
CASSVELAGSTGELFF TGTGCCAGCAGCGTAGAACTAGCGGGAAGTACCGGGGAGCTGTTTTTT TRBD2 TRBJ2-2 TRBV9 few
CASSQIGLAGGTGELFF TGTGCCAGCAGTCAAATAGGACTAGCGGGAGGCACCGGGGAGCTGTTTTTT TRBD2 TRBJ2-2 TRBV2 many
CASSQELALAGFTGELFF TGCGCCAGCAGCCAAGAACTAGCACTAGCGGGGTTCACCGGGGAGCTGTTTTTT TRBD2 TRBJ2-2 TRBV4-3 .
CASTSNTGEPFF TGTGCCAGCACCTCGAACACCGGGGAGCCGTTTTTT . TRBJ2-2 TRBV6-2/TRBV6-3 .
CAWSGQENQPQHF TGTGCCTGGAGTGGACAGGAGAATCAGCCCCAGCATTTT . TRBJ1-5 TRBV30 many
CASSLGGRNPYEQYF TGTGCCAGCAGTTTAGGCGGGAGGAACCCCTACGAGCAGTACTTC TRBD2 TRBJ2-7 TRBV28 few
CASSLGSQPQHF TGTGCCAGCAGTTTAGGATCGCAGCCCCAGCATTTT . TRBJ1-5 TRBV28 many
CASSQAGGNSPLHF TGTGCCAGCAGCCAGGCGGGGGGCAATTCACCCCTCCACTTT . TRBJ1-6 TRBV3-1 many
CASSQETARGYEQYF TGTGCCAGCAGCCAGGAAACGGCTCGTGGGTACGAGCAGTACTTC . TRBJ2-7 TRBV7-6 few
CASIGDSHHF TGTGCCAGCATAGGGGACAGTCATCACTTC TRBD1 TRBJ2-5 TRBV28 many
CASSQLAGVYNEQFF TGTGCCAGCAGCCAACTAGCGGGGGTTTACAATGAGCAGTTCTTC TRBD2 TRBJ2-1 TRBV7-9 many
CASSVGADYEQYF TGTGCCAGCAGCGTAGGAGCAGATTACGAGCAGTACTTC . TRBJ2-7 TRBV9 .
CASTSTGASWGYTF TGTGCCAGCACCTCGACAGGGGCTAGTTGGGGCTACACCTTC TRBD1 TRBJ1-2 TRBV28 .
CASSLGWGPTNYGYTF TGTGCCAGCAGCTTGGGGTGGGGACCCACTAACTATGGCTACACCTTC . TRBJ1-2 TRBV5-6 .
CAWSLIDRHNEKLFF TGTGCCTGGAGTTTAATAGACAGGCATAATGAAAAACTGTTTTTT . TRBJ1-4 TRBV30 .
CASSVWGGSTDTQYF TGTGCCAGCAGCGTATGGGGGGGAAGCACAGATACGCAGTATTTT TRBD2 TRBJ2-3 TRBV9 many
CASSLTGGAGNSPLHF TGTGCCAGCAGCCTCACAGGGGGCGCGGGTAATTCACCCCTCCACTTT TRBD1 TRBJ1-6 TRBV27 many
CATSDLKPNEQFF TGTGCCACCAGTGATTTGAAACCCAATGAGCAGTTCTTC . TRBJ2-1 TRBV24-1 many
CASSPGTENGYTF TGTGCCAGCAGCCCCGGGACTGAGAATGGCTACACCTTC . TRBJ1-2 TRBV7-9 .
CASSQDGEGAGYEQYF TGCGCCAGCAGCCAAGATGGAGAGGGGGCCGGCTACGAGCAGTACTTC TRBD1 TRBJ2-7 TRBV4-1 .
CASSLELAGGGEQYF TGTGCCAGCAGCTTAGAACTAGCGGGAGGGGGAGAGCAGTACTTC TRBD2 TRBJ2-7 TRBV7-2 many
CASSDSQGARYGYTF TGTGCCAGCAGTGATTCGCAGGGGGCGCGGTATGGCTACACCTTC TRBD1 TRBJ1-2 TRBV6-1 many
CASSTSRTSGRQETQYF TGTGCCAGCAGCACCTCTCGGACTAGCGGCCGCCAAGAGACCCAGTACTTC TRBD2 TRBJ2-5 TRBV9 .
CASSLGNTIYF TGTGCCAGCAGTCTCGGAAACACCATATATTTT . TRBJ1-3 TRBV12-3/TRBV12-4 many
CASRPRTGQETQYF TGTGCCAGCAGGCCAAGGACAGGTCAAGAGACCCAGTACTTC TRBD1 TRBJ2-5 TRBV28 many
CSVDAGGDTQYF TGCAGCGTTGACGCAGGAGGGGATACGCAGTATTTT . TRBJ2-3 TRBV29-1 many
CASSPQAGVTDTQYF TGTGCCAGCAGCCCGCAGGCAGGCGTGACAGATACGCAGTATTTT . TRBJ2-3 TRBV7-2 many
CASSNSGSSYNEQFF TGTGCCAGCAGTAATAGCGGCAGCTCCTACAATGAGCAGTTCTTC . TRBJ2-1 TRBV6-1 .
CAPRRQGANEQFF TGTGCCCCCAGGAGGCAGGGGGCAAATGAGCAGTTCTTC TRBD1 TRBJ2-1 TRBV2 many
CASSLTSETQYF TGTGCCAGCAGCCTAACCTCAGAGACCCAGTACTTC . TRBJ2-5 TRBV28 .
CSARELGLAVSWDEQFF TGCAGTGCTAGAGAACTGGGACTAGCGGTCTCATGGGATGAGCAGTTCTTC TRBD2 TRBJ2-1 TRBV20-1 .
CASSSWTGSDLETQYF TGTGCCAGCAGTTCCTGGACAGGGAGCGACCTGGAGACCCAGTACTTC TRBD1 TRBJ2-5 TRBV28 many
CASSRPVSGRGEQFF TGTGCCAGCAGCCGCCCCGTTAGCGGGAGGGGCGAGCAGTTCTTC TRBD2 TRBJ2-1 TRBV7-9 many
CASSQARAGGEGEAFF TGCGCCAGCAGCCAAGCCAGAGCAGGGGGAGAAGGGGAAGCTTTCTTT TRBD1 TRBJ1-1 TRBV4-3 .
CASSLGGTSGRKDTQYF TGTGCCAGCAGTTTAGGGGGGACTAGCGGGAGAAAAGATACGCAGTATTTT TRBD2 TRBJ2-3 TRBV27 .
CASSRTGRPDTQYF TGTGCCAGCTCCCGGACAGGGAGGCCAGATACGCAGTATTTT TRBD1 TRBJ2-3 TRBV6-1 many
CASSFRATNTGELFF TGCGCCAGCAGCTTTAGGGCTACGAACACCGGGGAGCTGTTTTTT . TRBJ2-2 TRBV5-1 few
CATSKSQTPVYNEQFF TGTGCCACCAGCAAGAGTCAAACCCCGGTTTACAATGAGCAGTTCTTC . TRBJ2-1 TRBV15 few
CASSPQGVSYNEQFF TGTGCCAGCTCACCACAGGGTGTATCCTACAATGAGCAGTTCTTC . TRBJ2-1 TRBV18 .
CASSYSSGQLYEQYF TGTGCCAGCAGTTACTCGTCGGGGCAGCTTTACGAGCAGTACTTC . TRBJ2-7 TRBV6-6 many
CASSPTNRGNEQYF TGTGCCAGCAGTCCTACGAACAGGGGTAACGAGCAGTACTTC TRBD1 TRBJ2-7 TRBV28 many
CASSPQGTGQNGYTF TGTGCCAGCAGTCCTCAAGGGACAGGGCAAAATGGCTACACCTTC TRBD1 TRBJ1-2 TRBV12-3/TRBV12-4 many
CAGQRVEETQYF TGTGCCGGACAAAGGGTAGAAGAGACCCAGTACTTC . TRBJ2-5 TRBV30 many
CATCSGVGISGTEAFF TGTGCCACCTGCTCGGGGGTCGGGATTAGTGGCACTGAAGCTTTCTTT . TRBJ1-1 TRBV19 .
CASSYSSGAGYLGEQYF TGTGCCAGCAGTTACTCCTCAGGGGCGGGGTACCTGGGCGAGCAGTACTTC . TRBJ2-7 TRBV6-2/TRBV6-3 many
CASSRQSNTEAFF TGTGCCAGCAGCAGACAGTCGAACACTGAAGCTTTCTTT . TRBJ1-1 TRBV27 many
CASSQRGVNTGELFF TGCGCCAGCAGCCAGCGGGGGGTGAACACCGGGGAGCTGTTTTTT TRBD2 TRBJ2-2 TRBV4-1 .
CASSIAAGYQETQYF TGTGCCAGTAGTATAGCGGCGGGCTACCAAGAGACCCAGTACTTC . TRBJ2-5 TRBV19 few
CASRISGNTGELFF TGTGCCAGCAGAATCTCAGGAAACACCGGGGAGCTGTTTTTT . TRBJ2-2 TRBV7-3 few
CASSLEQGEYNEQFF TGTGCCAGCAGCTTGGAACAGGGGGAGTACAATGAGCAGTTCTTC TRBD1 TRBJ2-1 TRBV11-2 many